These 24 T cell receptor beta chains were all obtained from the same sample, sequenced in a study of T cells in Graves' hyperthyroidism and ophthalmopathy. Amplified TCR beta CDR3 regions derived from RNA transcripts. Using the HTBI primer set, a first-round RT-PCR was run on the TCR CDR3. From the multiplex PCR reads, TCRdb called clonotypes with MiXCR, one entry per CDR3 protein. The sample lists 600,000 to 750,000 distinct CDR3 sequences; approximately 15% were seen once. Sequences were obtained from blood. These receptors were collected from a man aged 50-60 years with Graves' hyperthyroidism.

At least ten counts were recorded for this clonotype. This rearrangement joins TRBV7-9 to TRBJ2-1; D remains ambiguous. Germline loops: CDR1 SEHNR, CDR2 FQNEAQ (reference sequence). Trimming stripped 0 bases from V and 9 bases from J, with 9 bases between. This CDR3 is built from 13 residues. The CDR3 here is CASSLALVGEQFF. CDR3 DNA: TGTGCCAGCAGCTTAGCGCTCGTAGGTGAGCAGTTCTTC.

J is TRBJ2-5 and V is TRBV2; possible D gene TRBD2, 6 bases. The CDR3 is made up of 13 amino acids. Germline CDR1 reads SNHLY; CDR2 reads FYNNEI. Trimming shortened V by 11 bases and J by 1 base, and 14 bases separated the two germline ends. This CDR3 is CASTRDSQETQYF. Here the CDR3 DNA reads TGTGCCTCGACCCGGGACTCCCAAGAGACCCAGTACTTC.

This clonotype appeared many times. V usage is TRBV2 and J usage is TRBJ2-3; D is unresolved. Trimming pared 8 bases from V and 4 bases from J, leaving 13 bases between. In germline, CDR1 is SNHLY, CDR2 FYNNEI. The length of the CDR3 is 13 residues. Here the CDR3 reads CASAFTFADTQYF. The DNA for the CDR3 is TGTGCCAGCGCCTTTACATTCGCAGATACGCAGTATTTT.

The rearrangement links TRBV5-5 to TRBJ2-3, with 11 bases fitting TRBD2. With V trimmed by 6 bases and J by 2 bases, 14 bases remained unmatched. Per the germline V gene, CDR1 is SGHKS and CDR2 is YYEKEE (reference sequence). The CDR3 is 18 residues long. As DNA, the CDR3 is TGTGCCAGCACCGTGGCGAGACTAGCGGGGCACAACACAGATACGCAGTATTTT. This gives the protein CASTVARLAGHNTDTQYF.

The sample holds many counts of this clonotype. V gene TRBV28 combines with J gene TRBJ2-7; tentative D call: TRBD2 (6 bases). V was trimmed by 5 bases and J by 0 bases, leaving 11 bases between them. The length of the CDR3 is 14 residues. The germline V gene encodes CDR1 MDHEN and CDR2 SYDVKM. The CDR3 bases are TGTGCCAGCAGTCATAGCGGCTCCTCCTACGAGCAGTACTTC. It is translated as CASSHSGSSYEQYF.

In its sample, this clonotype was seen many times. V gene TRBV7-9 combines with J gene TRBJ2-7, with a weak D call TRBD1 (6 bases). CDR3 length: 13 amino acids. Germline CDR1 SEHNR, CDR2 FQNEAQ (reference sequence). V was trimmed by 8 bases and J by 2 bases, leaving 13 bases between them. The CDR3 is CASFTTGTYEQYF. CDR3 sequence (DNA): TGTGCCAGCTTCACCACAGGGACCTACGAGCAGTACTTC.

In this sample, this clonotype turned up many times. DNA of the CDR3: TGTGCCAGCAGTGAAATGGGTCAGCCCCAGCATTTT. It translates to CASSEMGQPQHF. This chain connects TRBV6-1 to TRBJ1-5; D is undetermined. Trimming shortened V by 2 bases and J by 6 bases, and 5 bases separated the two germline ends. Germline CDR1 reads MNHNS; CDR2 reads SASEGT. The CDR3 totals 12 residues.

This clonotype showed up just a few times. The J gene is TRBJ2-5, the V gene TRBV20-1; a possible D gene is TRBD2 (6 bases). Per germline, CDR1 DFQATT and CDR2 SNEGSKA (reference sequence). V lost 5 bases and J 4 bases, leaving 17 bases between the germline ends. This CDR3 contains 14 residues. In DNA form, the CDR3 reads TGCAGTGCTTCCGATTTGGGGGGACGAGAGACCCAGTACTTC. Translating gives CSASDLGGRETQYF.

This clonotype was found once. A read error may explain this, as a much larger clone is one base away. The CDR3 sequence: CAISRERRTGANVLTF. CDR3 DNA: TGTGCCATCAGCCGGGAGAGAAGGACTGGGGCCAACGTCCTGACTTTC. The genes are TRBV7-9 and TRBJ2-6; tentatively, D is TRBD2 (6 bases). Per germline, CDR1 SEHNR and CDR2 FQNEAQ (reference sequence). The CDR3 consists of 16 residues.

At least ten counts were recorded for this clonotype. The chain is built from TRBV27 and TRBJ2-5; tentatively, D is TRBD1 (10 bases). V lost 9 bases, J lost 9 bases, and 29 bases lay in between. The V gene's germline CDR1 is MNHEY and CDR2 SMNVEV (reference sequence). The CDR3 sequence is 16 residues long. This CDR3 is CASRDRDRGLAGPQYF. DNA for the CDR3: TGTGCCAGTCGGGACCGGGACAGGGGCCTAGCGGGACCCCAGTACTTC.

This clonotype was recorded many times. V gene TRBV7-9 combines with J gene TRBJ2-1; 10 positions agree with TRBD2. The CDR3 has 17 amino acids. The germline V gene has CDR1 SEHNR and CDR2 FQNEAQ (reference sequence). V lost 4 bases to trimming and J lost 7 bases; unmatched junction nucleotides: 13. Here the CDR3 reads CASSYPSGSQDRNEQFF. In nucleotides, the CDR3 is TGTGCCAGCAGCTACCCTAGCGGGAGTCAGGATAGGAATGAGCAGTTCTTC.

This clonotype has ten or more counts. The J gene is TRBJ2-5, the V gene TRBV12-3 or TRBV12-4; 11 bases fit TRBD2. J was trimmed by 2 bases and V by 6 bases; bases with no gene match: 2. CDR3 length: 14 residues. CDR3 residues: CASRTSGKQETQYF. CDR3 coding DNA: TGTGCCAGCAGGACTAGCGGGAAACAAGAGACCCAGTACTTC.

This clonotype was counted only a few times. The junction shows a germline mismatch at one end, possibly a read error. The rearrangement joins TRBV6-5 to TRBJ1-1, with no clear D. The CDR3 has 16 amino acids. Germline assignment: CDR1 MNHEY and CDR2 SVGAGI. The CDR3 nucleotides read TGTGCCAGCAGTTACTCTCAATGGACCGAGAACGCTGAAGCTTTCTTT. It specifies CASSYSQWTENAEAFF.

Concerning this clonotype: A much larger clone is a single base away; this may be a read error. V is TRBV9 and J is TRBJ2-7; the D call may be TRBD1 or TRBD2 (5 bases each). Germline V lookup: CDR1 SGDLS, CDR2 YYNGEE. V was trimmed by 3 bases and J by 2 bases, leaving 12 bases between them. The CDR3 extends over 14 amino acids. The CDR3 bases are TGTGCCAGCAGCGCCCGGGACGGGACCTACGAGCAGTACTTC. Its protein is CASSARDGTYEQYF.

This clonotype turned up a few times. V usage is TRBV29-1 and J usage is TRBJ2-2; TRBD2 matches 10 bases. CDR1 is SQVTM and CDR2 is ANQGSEA in the germline V gene. This CDR3 is 16 amino acids long. V lost 6 bases to trimming and J lost 4 bases; unmatched junction nucleotides: 11. The CDR3 here is CSVKREGQLSTGELFF. CDR3 nucleotides: TGCAGCGTCAAGCGGGAGGGTCAGCTGAGCACCGGGGAGCTGTTTTTT.

Many counts were recorded for this clonotype. The chain recombines TRBV28 with TRBJ1-4; no firm D call. V lost 6 bases, J lost 2 bases, and 7 bases lay in between. The germline V gene encodes CDR1 MDHEN and CDR2 SYDVKM. CDR3 length equals 13 residues. The CDR3 DNA is TGTGCCAGCAGCGAGCCGACTAATGAAAAACTGTTTTTT. It yields the protein CASSEPTNEKLFF.

A few counts support this clonotype. This chain connects TRBV12-3 or TRBV12-4 to TRBJ2-5, with TRBD2 matching over 8 bases. This CDR3 comprises 14 residues. The V gene end was trimmed by 3 bases and the J gene end by 5 bases; junction bases not matched to a gene: 5. In DNA form, the CDR3 reads TGTGCCAGCAGTTTGGGACTAGAAATGGAGACCCAGTACTTC. Its protein product is CASSLGLEMETQYF.

This clonotype was picked up many times. The chain uses TRBV29-1 and TRBJ2-7, with TRBD1 identical over 8 bases. Germline loops: CDR1 SQVTM, CDR2 ANQGSEA. The CDR3 extends over 14 amino acids. J was trimmed by 7 bases and V by 6 bases; bases with no gene match: 14. This CDR3 reads CSVDGQGNTWEQYF. The DNA for the CDR3 is TGCAGCGTGGACGGACAGGGAAATACGTGGGAGCAGTACTTC.

This clonotype was seen only once. The genes are TRBV6-1 and TRBJ1-1; D gene uncertain. The CDR3 has 14 residues. Trimming took off 2 bases at V and 1 base at J, with 8 bases between the two ends. CDR1 and CDR2 (germline): MNHNS, SASEGT. Here the CDR3 reads CASSERVANTEAFF. In DNA form, the CDR3 reads TGTGCCAGCAGTGAACGGGTAGCGAACACTGAAGCTTTCTTT.

Only a few counts were recorded for this clonotype. The chain links TRBV30 to TRBJ2-3; D not certain. V lost 3 bases and J 6 bases, leaving 7 bases between the germline ends. Germline values: CDR1 GTSNPN, CDR2 SVGIG (reference sequence). The CDR3 is 11 residues long. CDR3 coding DNA: TGTGCCTGGAGCGCTGCGGATACGCAGTATTTT. Amino acid sequence: CAWSAADTQYF.

In this sample, this clonotype turned up a few times. The rearrangement joins TRBV5-8 to TRBJ1-2, with D hard to call. The CDR3 spans 14 residues. Germline CDR1 and CDR2: SGHTS and YDEGEE. V lost 6 bases and J lost 4, with 16 bases in between. DNA for the CDR3: TGTGCCAGCAACTCCCCAAGGGCTCCCTATGGCTACACCTTC. Amino acids: CASNSPRAPYGYTF.

This clonotype was recorded many times. The chain uses TRBV5-1 and TRBJ1-2; 10 bases line up with TRBD1. The CDR3 has 15 amino acids. The J segment lost 3 bases and the V segment lost 0 bases, leaving 2 bases of the junction unmatched. Germline CDR1 reads SGHRS; CDR2 reads YFSETQ. CDR3: CASSLGGTGDYGYTF. Here the CDR3 DNA reads TGCGCCAGCAGCTTGGGCGGGACAGGGGACTATGGCTACACCTTC. The variable domain in full, with the rest retrieved from reference TRBV5-1 and TRBJ1-2, is KAGVTQTPRYLIKTRGQQVTLSCSPISGHRSVSWYQQTPGQGLQFLFEYFSETQRNKGNFPGRFSGRQFSNSRSEMNVSTLELGDSALYLCASSLGGTGDYGYTFGSGTRLTVV.

The chain employs TRBV15 and TRBJ2-1; 7 bases line up with TRBD1. V was pared by 5 bases and J by 6 bases, with 13 bases of the junction left unmatched. This CDR3 spans 16 amino acids. Germline loops: CDR1 LNHNV, CDR2 YYDKDF (reference sequence). The CDR3 region is CATSRRSGTDGNEQFF. The DNA of the CDR3 is TGTGCCACCAGCCGACGCTCCGGGACAGACGGCAATGAGCAGTTCTTC.

This clonotype was seen ten or more times. The chain employs TRBV7-3 and TRBJ2-7; TRBD1 matches 12 bases. The CDR3 covers 16 residues. Germline CDR1 and CDR2: SGHTA and FQGTGA. V gave up 2 bases and J gave up 2 bases; unmatched junction bases: 4. CDR3 coding DNA: TGTGCCAGCAGCTTAGAGGGGACAGGGGGCCCCTACGAGCAGTACTTC. Residues: CASSLEGTGGPYEQYF. Combining the CDR3 with reference TRBV7-3 and TRBJ2-7 gives the whole variable domain GAGVSQTPSNKVTEKGKYVELRCDPISGHTALYWYRQSLGQGPEFLIYFQGTGAADDSGLPNDRFFAVRPEGSVSTLKIQRTERGDSAVYLCASSLEGTGGPYEQYFGPGTRLTVT.